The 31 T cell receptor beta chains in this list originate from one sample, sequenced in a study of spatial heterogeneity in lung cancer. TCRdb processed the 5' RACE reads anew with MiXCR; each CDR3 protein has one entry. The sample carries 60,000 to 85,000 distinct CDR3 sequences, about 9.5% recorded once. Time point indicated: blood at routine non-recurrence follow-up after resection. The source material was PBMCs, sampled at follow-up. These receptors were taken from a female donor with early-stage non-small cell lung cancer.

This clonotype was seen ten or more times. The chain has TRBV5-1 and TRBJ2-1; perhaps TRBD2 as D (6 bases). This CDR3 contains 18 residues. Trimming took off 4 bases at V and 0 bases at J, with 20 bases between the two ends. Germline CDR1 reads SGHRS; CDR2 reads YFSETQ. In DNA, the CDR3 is TGCGCCAGCAGCCTGGCCGGGACTTCAGAAAGCTCCTACAATGAGCAGTTCTTC. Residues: CASSLAGTSESSYNEQFF.

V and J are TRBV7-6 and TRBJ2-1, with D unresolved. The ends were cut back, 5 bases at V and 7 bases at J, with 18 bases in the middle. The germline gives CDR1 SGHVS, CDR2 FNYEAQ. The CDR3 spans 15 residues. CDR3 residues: CASSPTGGLLNEQFF. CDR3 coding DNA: TGTGCCAGCAGCCCCACCGGTGGCCTCTTAAATGAGCAGTTCTTC.

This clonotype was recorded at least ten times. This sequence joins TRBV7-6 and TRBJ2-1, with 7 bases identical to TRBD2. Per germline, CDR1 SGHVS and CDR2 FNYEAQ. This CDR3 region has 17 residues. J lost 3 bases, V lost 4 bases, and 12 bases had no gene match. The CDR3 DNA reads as TGTGCCAGCAGCTCCCTTTCGGGAGCGGGAATCTACAATGAGCAGTTCTTC. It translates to CASSSLSGAGIYNEQFF. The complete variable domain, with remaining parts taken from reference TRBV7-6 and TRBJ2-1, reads GAGVSQSPRYKVTKRGQDVALRCDPISGHVSLYWYRQALGQGPEFLTYFNYEAQQDKSGLPNDRFSAERPEGSISTLTIQRTEQRDSAMYRCASSSLSGAGIYNEQFFGPGTRLTVL.

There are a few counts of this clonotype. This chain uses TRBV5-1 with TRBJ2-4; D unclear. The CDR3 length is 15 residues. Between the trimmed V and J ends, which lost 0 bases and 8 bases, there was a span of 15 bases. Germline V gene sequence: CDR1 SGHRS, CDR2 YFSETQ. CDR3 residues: CASSLEFWPRDIQYF. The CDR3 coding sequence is TGCGCCAGCAGCTTGGAGTTCTGGCCCCGCGACATTCAGTACTTC.

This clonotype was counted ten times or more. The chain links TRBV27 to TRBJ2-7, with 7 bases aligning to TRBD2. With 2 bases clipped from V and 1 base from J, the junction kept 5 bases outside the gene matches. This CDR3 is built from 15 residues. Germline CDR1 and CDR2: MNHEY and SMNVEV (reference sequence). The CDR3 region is CASSLMRERSYEQYF. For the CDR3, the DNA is TGTGCCAGCAGTTTAATGCGGGAGAGGTCCTACGAGCAGTACTTC.

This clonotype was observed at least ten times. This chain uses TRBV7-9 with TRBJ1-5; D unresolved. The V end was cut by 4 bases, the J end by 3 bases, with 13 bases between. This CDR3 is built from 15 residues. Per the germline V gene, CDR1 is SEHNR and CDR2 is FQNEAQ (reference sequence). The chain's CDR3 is CASSSGSQPNQPQHF. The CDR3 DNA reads TGTGCCAGCAGCTCGGGATCACAGCCCAATCAGCCCCAGCATTTT. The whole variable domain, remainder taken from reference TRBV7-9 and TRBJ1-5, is DTGVSQNPRHKITKRGQNVTFRCDPISEHNRLYWYRQTLGQGPEFLTYFQNEAQLEKSRLLSDRFSAERPKGSFSTLEIQRTEQGDSAMYLCASSSGSQPNQPQHFGDGTRLSIL.

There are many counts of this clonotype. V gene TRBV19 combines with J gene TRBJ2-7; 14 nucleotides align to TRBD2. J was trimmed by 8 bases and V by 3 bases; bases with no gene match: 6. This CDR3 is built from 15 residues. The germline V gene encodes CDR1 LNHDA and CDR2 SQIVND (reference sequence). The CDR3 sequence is CASSIQGLAGDKQYF. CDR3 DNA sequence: TGTGCCAGTAGTATCCAGGGACTAGCGGGAGATAAGCAGTACTTC.

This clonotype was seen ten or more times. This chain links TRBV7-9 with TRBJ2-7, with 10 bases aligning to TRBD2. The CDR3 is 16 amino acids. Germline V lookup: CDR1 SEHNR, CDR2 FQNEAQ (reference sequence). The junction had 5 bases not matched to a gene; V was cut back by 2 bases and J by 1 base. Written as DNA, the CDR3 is TGTGCCAGCAGCTTATTGCTAGCGGGAGTATCCTACGAGCAGTACTTC. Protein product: CASSLLLAGVSYEQYF.

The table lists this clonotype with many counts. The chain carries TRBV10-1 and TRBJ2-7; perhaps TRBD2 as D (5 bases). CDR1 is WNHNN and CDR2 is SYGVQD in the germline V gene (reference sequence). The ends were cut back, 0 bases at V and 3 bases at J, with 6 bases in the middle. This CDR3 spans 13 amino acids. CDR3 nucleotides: TGCGCCAGCAGTGAGTCAAGCGGCTACGAGCAGTACTTC. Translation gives CASSESSGYEQYF.

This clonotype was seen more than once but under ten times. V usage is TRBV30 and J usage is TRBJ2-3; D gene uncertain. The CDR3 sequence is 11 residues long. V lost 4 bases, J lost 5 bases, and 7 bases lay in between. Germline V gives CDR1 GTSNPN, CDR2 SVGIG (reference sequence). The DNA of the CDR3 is TGTGCCTGGACTTTGCGAGATACGCAGTATTTT. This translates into CAWTLRDTQYF. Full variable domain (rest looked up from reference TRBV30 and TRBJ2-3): SQTIHQWPATLVQPVGSPLSLECTVEGTSNPNLYWYRQAAGRGLQLLFYSVGIGQISSEVPQNLSASRPQDRQFILSSKKLLLSDSGFYLCAWTLRDTQYFGPGTRLTVL.

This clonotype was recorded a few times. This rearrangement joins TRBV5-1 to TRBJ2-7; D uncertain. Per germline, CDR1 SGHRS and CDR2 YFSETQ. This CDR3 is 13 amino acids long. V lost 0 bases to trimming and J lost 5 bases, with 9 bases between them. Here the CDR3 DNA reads TGCGCCAGCAGCTTGGCCCCCCTTAACGAGCAGTACTTC. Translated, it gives CASSLAPLNEQYF.

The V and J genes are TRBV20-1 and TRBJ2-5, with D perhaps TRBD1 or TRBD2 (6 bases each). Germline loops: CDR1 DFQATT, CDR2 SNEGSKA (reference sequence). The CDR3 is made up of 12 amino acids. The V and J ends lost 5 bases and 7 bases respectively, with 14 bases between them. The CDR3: CSAGGPRGTQYF. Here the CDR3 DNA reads TGCAGTGCTGGGGGGCCAAGGGGGACCCAGTACTTC.

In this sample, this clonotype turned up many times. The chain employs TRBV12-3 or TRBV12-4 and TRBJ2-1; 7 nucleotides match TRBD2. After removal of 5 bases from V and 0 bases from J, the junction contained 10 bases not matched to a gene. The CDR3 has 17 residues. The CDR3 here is CASSVLTSVSSYNEQFF. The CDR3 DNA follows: TGTGCCAGCAGTGTCCTAACTAGCGTGAGCTCCTACAATGAGCAGTTCTTC.

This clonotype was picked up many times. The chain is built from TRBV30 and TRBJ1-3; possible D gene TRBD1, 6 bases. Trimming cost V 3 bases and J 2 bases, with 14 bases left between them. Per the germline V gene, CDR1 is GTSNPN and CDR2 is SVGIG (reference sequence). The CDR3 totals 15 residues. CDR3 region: CAWRQEDRTGNTIYF. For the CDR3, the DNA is TGTGCCTGGAGGCAAGAGGACAGAACTGGAAACACCATATATTTT. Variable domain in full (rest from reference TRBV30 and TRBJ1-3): SQTIHQWPATLVQPVGSPLSLECTVEGTSNPNLYWYRQAAGRGLQLLFYSVGIGQISSEVPQNLSASRPQDRQFILSSKKLLLSDSGFYLCAWRQEDRTGNTIYFGEGSWLTVV.

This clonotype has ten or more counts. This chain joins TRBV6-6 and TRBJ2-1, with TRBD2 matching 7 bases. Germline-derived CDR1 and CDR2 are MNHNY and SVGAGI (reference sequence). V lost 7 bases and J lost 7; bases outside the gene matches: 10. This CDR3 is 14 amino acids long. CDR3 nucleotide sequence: TGTGCCAGCACCCTAGCGGAAACCCGAAATGAGCAGTTCTTC. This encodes CASTLAETRNEQFF.

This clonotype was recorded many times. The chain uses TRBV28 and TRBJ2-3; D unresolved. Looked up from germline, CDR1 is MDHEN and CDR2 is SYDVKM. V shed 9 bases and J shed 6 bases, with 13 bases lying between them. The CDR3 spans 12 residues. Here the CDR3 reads CASRLGLDTQYF. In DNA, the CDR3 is TGTGCCAGTCGGCTAGGGTTGGATACGCAGTATTTT. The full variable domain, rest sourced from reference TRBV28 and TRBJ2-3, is DVKVTQSSRYLVKRTGEKVFLECVQDMDHENMFWYRQDPGLGLRLIYFSYDVKMKEKGDIPEGYSVSREKKERFSLILESASTNQTSMYLCASRLGLDTQYFGPGTRLTVL.

The CDR3 protein is CASSSDRVRETQYF. For the CDR3, the DNA is TGCGCCAGCAGCTCGGACAGGGTGAGGGAGACCCAGTACTTC. V usage is TRBV5-1 and J usage is TRBJ2-5; 8 bases map to TRBD1. The J segment lost 5 bases and the V segment lost 3 bases, leaving 6 bases of the junction unmatched. Germline lookup yields CDR1 SGHRS and CDR2 YFSETQ. The CDR3 runs 14 residues.

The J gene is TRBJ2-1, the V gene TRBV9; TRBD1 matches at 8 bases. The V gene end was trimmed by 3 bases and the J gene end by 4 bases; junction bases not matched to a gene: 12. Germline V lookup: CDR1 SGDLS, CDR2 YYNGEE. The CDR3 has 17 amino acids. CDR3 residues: CASSEYIAGGAYNEQFF. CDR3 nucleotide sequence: TGTGCCAGCAGCGAGTACATTGCAGGGGGCGCGTACAATGAGCAGTTCTTC.

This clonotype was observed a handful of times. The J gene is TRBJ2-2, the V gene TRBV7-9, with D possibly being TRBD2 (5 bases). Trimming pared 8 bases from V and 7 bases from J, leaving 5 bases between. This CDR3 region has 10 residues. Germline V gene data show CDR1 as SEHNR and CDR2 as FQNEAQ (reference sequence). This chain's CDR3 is CASEGGELFF. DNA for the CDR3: TGTGCCAGCGAGGGCGGGGAGCTGTTTTTT.

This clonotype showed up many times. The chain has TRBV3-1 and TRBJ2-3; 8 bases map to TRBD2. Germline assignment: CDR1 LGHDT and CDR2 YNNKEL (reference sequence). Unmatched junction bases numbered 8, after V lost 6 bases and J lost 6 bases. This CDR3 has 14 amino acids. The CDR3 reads CASRDTAGADTQYF. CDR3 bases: TGTGCCAGCAGGGATACAGCGGGAGCCGATACGCAGTATTTT.

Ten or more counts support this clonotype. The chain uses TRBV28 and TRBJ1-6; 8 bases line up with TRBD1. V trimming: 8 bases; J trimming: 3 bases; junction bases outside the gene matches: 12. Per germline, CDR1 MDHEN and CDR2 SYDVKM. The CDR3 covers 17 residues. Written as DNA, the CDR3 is TGTGCCAGCGGGCGCCCGGACAGGGCCGTCTATAATTCACCCCTCCACTTT. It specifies CASGRPDRAVYNSPLHF.

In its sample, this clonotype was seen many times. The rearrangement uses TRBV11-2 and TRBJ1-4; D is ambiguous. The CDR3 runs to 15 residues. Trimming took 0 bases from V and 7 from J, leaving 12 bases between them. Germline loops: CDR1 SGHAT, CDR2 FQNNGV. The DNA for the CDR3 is TGTGCCAGCAGCTTAGATCCCGGGGAGAGTGAAAAACTGTTTTTT. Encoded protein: CASSLDPGESEKLFF. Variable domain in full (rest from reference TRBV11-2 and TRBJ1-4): EAGVAQSPRYKIIEKRQSVAFWCNPISGHATLYWYQQILGQGPKLLIQFQNNGVVDDSQLPKDRFSAERLKGVDSTLKIQPAKLEDSAVYLCASSLDPGESEKLFFGSGTQLSVL.

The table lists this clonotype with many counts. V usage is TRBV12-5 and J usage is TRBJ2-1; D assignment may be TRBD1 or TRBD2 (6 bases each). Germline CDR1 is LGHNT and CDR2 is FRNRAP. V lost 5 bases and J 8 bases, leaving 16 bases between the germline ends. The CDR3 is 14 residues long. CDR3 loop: CASGLGGYGDEQFF. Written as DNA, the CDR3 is TGTGCTAGTGGTCTAGGGGGGTATGGCGATGAGCAGTTCTTC.

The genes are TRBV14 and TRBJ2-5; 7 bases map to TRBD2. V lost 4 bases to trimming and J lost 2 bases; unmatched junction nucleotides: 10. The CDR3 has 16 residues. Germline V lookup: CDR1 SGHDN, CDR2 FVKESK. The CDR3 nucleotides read TGTGCCAGCAGCCCTCTAGGGGCGGGAGTTCAAGAGACCCAGTACTTC. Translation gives CASSPLGAGVQETQYF.

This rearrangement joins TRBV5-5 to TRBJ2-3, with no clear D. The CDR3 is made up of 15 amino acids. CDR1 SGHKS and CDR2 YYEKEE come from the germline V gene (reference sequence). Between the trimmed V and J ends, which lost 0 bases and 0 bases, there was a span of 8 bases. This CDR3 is CASSLDGASTDTQYF. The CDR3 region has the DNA TGTGCCAGCAGCTTGGATGGTGCTAGCACAGATACGCAGTATTTT.

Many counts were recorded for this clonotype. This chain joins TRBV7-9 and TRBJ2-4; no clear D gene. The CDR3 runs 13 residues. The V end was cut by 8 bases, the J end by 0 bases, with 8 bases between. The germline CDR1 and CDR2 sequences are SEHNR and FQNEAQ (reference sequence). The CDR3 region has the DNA TGTGCCAGCGGTTCCCTAGCCAAAAACATTCAGTACTTC. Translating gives CASGSLAKNIQYF.

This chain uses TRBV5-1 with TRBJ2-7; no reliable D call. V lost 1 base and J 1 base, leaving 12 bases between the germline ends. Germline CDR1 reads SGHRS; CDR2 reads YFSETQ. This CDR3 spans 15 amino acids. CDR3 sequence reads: CASSLISDPSYEQYF. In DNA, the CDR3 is TGCGCCAGCAGCTTGATTTCTGACCCATCCTACGAGCAGTACTTC.

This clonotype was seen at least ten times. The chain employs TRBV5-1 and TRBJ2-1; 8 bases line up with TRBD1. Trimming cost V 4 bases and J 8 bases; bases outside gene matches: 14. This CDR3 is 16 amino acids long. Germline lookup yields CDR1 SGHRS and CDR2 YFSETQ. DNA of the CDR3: TGCGCCAGCAGCCAGATAGGGATGACAGGGGTTGATGAGCAGTTCTTC. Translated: CASSQIGMTGVDEQFF.

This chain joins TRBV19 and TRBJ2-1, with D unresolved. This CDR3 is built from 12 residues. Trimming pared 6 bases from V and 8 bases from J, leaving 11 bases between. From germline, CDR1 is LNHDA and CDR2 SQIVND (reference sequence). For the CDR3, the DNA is TGTGCCAGTAGCGGACCCTCAGATGAGCAGTTCTTC. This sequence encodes CASSGPSDEQFF. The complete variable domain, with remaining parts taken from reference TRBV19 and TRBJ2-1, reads DGGITQSPKYLFRKEGQNVTLSCEQNLNHDAMYWYRQDPGQGLRLIYYSQIVNDFQKGDIAEGYSVSREKKESFPLTVTSAQKNPTAFYLCASSGPSDEQFFGPGTRLTVL.

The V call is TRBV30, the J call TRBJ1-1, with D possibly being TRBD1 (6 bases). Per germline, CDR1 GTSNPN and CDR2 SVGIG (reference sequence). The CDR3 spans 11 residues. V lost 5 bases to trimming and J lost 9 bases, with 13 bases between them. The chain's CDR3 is CAWGGAEKAFF. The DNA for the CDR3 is TGTGCCTGGGGGGGCGCAGAGAAAGCTTTCTTT. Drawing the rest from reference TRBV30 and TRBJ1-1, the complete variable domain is SQTIHQWPATLVQPVGSPLSLECTVEGTSNPNLYWYRQAAGRGLQLLFYSVGIGQISSEVPQNLSASRPQDRQFILSSKKLLLSDSGFYLCAWGGAEKAFFGQGTRLTVV.

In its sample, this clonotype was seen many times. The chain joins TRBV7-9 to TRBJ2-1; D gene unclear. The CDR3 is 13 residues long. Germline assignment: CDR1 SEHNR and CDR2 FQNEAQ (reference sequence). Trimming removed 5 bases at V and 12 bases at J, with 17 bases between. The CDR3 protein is CASSDGPGVGQFF. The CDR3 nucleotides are TGTGCCAGCAGCGACGGGCCTGGGGTAGGGCAGTTCTTC. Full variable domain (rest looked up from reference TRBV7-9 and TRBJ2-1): DTGVSQNPRHKITKRGQNVTFRCDPISEHNRLYWYRQTLGQGPEFLTYFQNEAQLEKSRLLSDRFSAERPKGSFSTLEIQRTEQGDSAMYLCASSDGPGVGQFFGPGTRLTVL.